This T cell receptor beta chain was sequenced for a study of regulatory dendritic cells for organ transplantation. TCRdb's table, derived via immunoSEQ multiplex PCR, lists solely in-frame clones and lacks some. Altogether about 29,000 clones are present, about three quarters being singletons, with the ten largest covering 2% to 2.5%. The receptor's source is a human donor in good health. The sample comprised memory CD4+ T cells from blood. The subset: CD45RO+ memory T cells.

The CDR3 DNA reads as TGTGCCAGCACCCCCGTAAGGGACCGCGGGACCGGGGAGCTGTTTTTT. Amino acid sequence: CASTPVRDRGTGELFF. V gene TRBV7-8 combines with J gene TRBJ2-2; D may be TRBD1 or TRBD2 (5 bases each). V lost 7 bases and J 5 bases, leaving 20 bases between the germline ends. CDR1 SGHVS and CDR2 FQNEAQ come from the germline V gene. CDR3 size: 16 residues.